Listed below are T cell receptor beta chains from one sample, sequenced in a study of blood T cells in healthy people across ages. TCRdb used MiXCR to reprocess the 5' RACE reads, holding one entry per CDR3 protein. Among roughly 800,000 distinct CDR3 sequences listed, 55% to 75% were seen once. The source material was blood. The receptors were gathered from a man aged 25-45 years in good health. Each CDR3 is given with its conserved first and last residue. D genes are given only for firm matches. The listing skips clone size in some rows; elsewhere it reads once, few, many or a size class.

TRBJ2-3	TRBD2	-	TRBV4-3	CASSPTSASDTQYF	TGCGCCAGCAGCCCAACTAGCGCGTCAGATACGCAGTATTTT
TRBJ1-2	-	few	TRBV7-8	CASSLGGSTNGYTF	TGTGCCAGCAGTTTAGGAGGCAGTACAAATGGCTACACCTTC
TRBJ2-1	TRBD2	-	TRBV27	CASWGGDLINEQFF	TGTGCCAGCTGGGGGGGGGATTTAATCAATGAGCAGTTCTTC
TRBJ2-1	TRBD2	-	TRBV11-2	CASSRTSGIYNEQFF	TGTGCCAGCAGCCGGACTAGCGGGATCTACAATGAGCAGTTCTTC
TRBJ2-3	TRBD2	few	TRBV29-1	CSVVGGATDTQYF	TGCAGCGTTGTCGGGGGGGCCACAGATACGCAGTATTTT
TRBJ1-1	-	-	TRBV10-2	CASSESITEAFF	TGCGCCAGCAGTGAGTCGATCACTGAAGCTTTCTTT
TRBJ2-3	-	-	TRBV4-2	CASSPGRASSTDTQYF	TGTGCCAGCAGCCCTGGGCGGGCCTCTAGCACAGATACGCAGTATTTT
TRBJ1-1	TRBD1	-	TRBV29-1	CSVGRQGDTEAFF	TGCAGCGTTGGGAGACAGGGGGACACTGAAGCTTTCTTT
TRBJ2-7	-	-	TRBV20-1	CSATADTYEQYF	TGCAGTGCTACCGCTGATACCTACGAGCAGTACTTC
TRBJ2-5	-	-	TRBV6-5	CASSYLSAETQYF	TGTGCCAGCAGTTACCTTAGCGCGGAGACCCAGTACTTC
TRBJ2-3	-	-	TRBV12-3/TRBV12-4	CASSLGPLSTDTQYF	TGTGCCAGCAGTTTAGGACCCCTCAGCACAGATACGCAGTATTTT
TRBJ1-6	TRBD1	-	TRBV11-2	CASTRDRGRISPLHF	TGTGCCAGCACCCGGGACAGGGGGCGCATATCACCCCTCCACTTT
TRBJ2-7	-	once	TRBV10-3	CASWDHTYEQYF	TGTGCCAGCTGGGACCACACCTACGAGCAGTACTTC
TRBJ2-4	TRBD1	once	TRBV20-1	CSAAPTGSSGKYF	TGCAGTGCTGCCCCGACAGGGTCCTCTGGAAAGTACTTC
TRBJ2-7	-	few	TRBV20-1	CSVKGLGEQYF	TGCAGTGTTAAGGGCTTGGGCGAGCAGTACTTC
TRBJ2-3	-	-	TRBV19	CASSNPAGVGTDTQYF	TGTGCCAGTAGTAACCCGGCAGGGGTGGGCACAGATACGCAGTATTTT
TRBJ2-1	-	-	TRBV20-1	CSALSGDNFYNEQFF	TGCAGTGCTCTCTCCGGGGACAACTTCTACAATGAGCAGTTCTTC
TRBJ1-1	-	-	TRBV5-1	CASSGQPLTEAFF	TGCGCCAGCAGCGGACAACCCCTAACTGAAGCTTTCTTT
TRBJ2-1	-	-	TRBV28	CASSRRHEQFF	TGTGCCAGCAGCCGTCGGCATGAGCAGTTCTTC
TRBJ2-1	TRBD2	-	TRBV5-5	CASSLRSGSQRNEQFF	TGTGCCAGCAGCCTACGCAGCGGGAGTCAGAGGAATGAGCAGTTCTTC
TRBJ2-5	TRBD1	-	TRBV13	CASSSGRTGEETQYF	TGTGCCAGCAGCTCTGGAAGGACAGGCGAAGAGACCCAGTACTTC
TRBJ2-7	TRBD1	-	TRBV20-1	CSASPGQGASSYEQYF	TGCAGTGCTAGTCCAGGACAGGGGGCGAGCTCCTACGAGCAGTACTTC
TRBJ2-7	-	few	TRBV7-2	CASSLPTGAYEQYF	TGTGCCAGCAGCTTACCGACAGGCGCCTACGAGCAGTACTTC
TRBJ1-5	TRBD1	-	TRBV20-1	CSAAMSSGQGNQPQHF	TGCAGTGCTGCGATGTCCTCGGGACAGGGCAATCAGCCCCAGCATTTT
TRBJ2-7	-	-	TRBV7-8	CASSLNRAGRYEQYF	TGTGCCAGCAGCTTGAACCGGGCCGGACGGTACGAGCAGTACTTC
TRBJ1-2	TRBD1	few	TRBV11-2	CASSYPGQGAGNYGYTF	TGTGCCAGCAGCTACCCGGGACAGGGGGCAGGGAACTATGGCTACACCTTC
TRBJ2-1	TRBD2	-	TRBV6-5	CASRGLAGGPLNEQFF	TGTGCCAGCAGGGGACTAGCGGGAGGGCCTCTGAATGAGCAGTTCTTC
TRBJ2-3	-	once	TRBV7-2	CASKGGPSTDTQYF	TGTGCCAGCAAAGGGGGTCCAAGCACAGATACGCAGTATTTT
TRBJ2-5	TRBD2	-	TRBV7-2	CASSPIAGRVETQYF	TGTGCCAGCAGCCCAATAGCGGGGCGGGTTGAGACCCAGTACTTC
TRBJ2-7	-	-	TRBV7-2	CASSLGHGVYEQYF	TGTGCCAGCAGCTTAGGACATGGGGTCTACGAGCAGTACTTC
TRBJ2-1	-	few	TRBV7-3	CASSPYESSNEQFF	TGTGCCAGCAGCCCCTACGAGAGCAGCAATGAGCAGTTCTTC
TRBJ2-5	-	-	TRBV29-1	CSVERSKEAQYF	TGCAGCGTTGAACGGAGCAAAGAGGCCCAGTACTTC
TRBJ2-3	TRBD2	-	TRBV29-1	CSVLEAGGFPDTQYF	TGCAGCGTCCTAGAAGCGGGGGGGTTTCCAGATACGCAGTATTTT
TRBJ2-5	-	-	TRBV29-1	CSVENGVGWLETQYF	TGCAGCGTTGAAAACGGGGTAGGGTGGTTAGAGACCCAGTACTTC
TRBJ2-7	TRBD2	-	TRBV7-2	CASSLAGGTSATYEQYF	TGTGCCAGCAGCTTAGCTGGAGGGACTAGCGCTACCTACGAGCAGTACTTC
TRBJ2-3	TRBD1	-	TRBV6-2/TRBV6-3	CATRTGTDTQYF	TGTGCCACTAGGACAGGGACAGATACGCAGTATTTT
TRBJ2-1	-	-	TRBV15	CATSSYGRAADNEQFF	TGTGCCACCAGCAGTTATGGCAGGGCGGCCGACAATGAGCAGTTCTTC
TRBJ2-1	TRBD2	few	TRBV7-2	CASSPSVIAGYNEQFF	TGTGCCAGCAGCCCCTCGGTAATAGCGGGGTACAATGAGCAGTTCTTC
TRBJ1-1	-	-	TRBV5-1	CASSLQGTMNTEAFF	TGCGCCAGCAGCTTACAGGGAACCATGAACACTGAAGCTTTCTTT
TRBJ2-5	-	-	TRBV20-1	CSASELGQYF	TGCAGTGCTAGTGAGCTTGGGCAGTACTTC
TRBJ1-2	-	-	TRBV20-1	CSARTVPLYGYTF	TGCAGTGCCCGGACAGTCCCCTTATATGGCTACACCTTC
TRBJ1-5	-	-	TRBV5-5	CASSRVGNQPQHF	TGTGCCAGCAGCAGGGTGGGCAATCAGCCCCAGCATTTT
TRBJ2-5	-	-	TRBV20-1	CSARDQDQETQYF	TGCAGTGCTAGAGATCAGGACCAAGAGACCCAGTACTTC
TRBJ1-6	-	-	TRBV2	CASARGVGSYNSPLHF	TGTGCCAGCGCCAGGGGTGTCGGGTCCTATAATTCACCCCTCCACTTT
TRBJ2-1	-	many	TRBV7-3	CASSLKGVADTYNEQFF	TGTGCCAGCAGCTTAAAGGGGGTGGCGGACACGTACAATGAGCAGTTCTTC
TRBJ1-5	-	-	TRBV28	CASSLGEYSNQPQHF	TGTGCCAGCAGTTTAGGGGAATATAGCAATCAGCCCCAGCATTTT
TRBJ2-2	-	-	TRBV5-1	CASTPEWVTGELFF	TGCGCCAGCACCCCCGAGTGGGTCACCGGGGAGCTGTTTTTT
TRBJ1-1	-	-	TRBV7-2	CASSLALGAPEAFF	TGTGCCAGCAGCTTAGCTTTGGGGGCCCCTGAAGCTTTCTTT
TRBJ2-5	-	once	TRBV20-1	CSVGGRETPYF	TGCAGTGTGGGTGGTCGAGAGACCCCGTACTTC
TRBJ2-3	TRBD2	-	TRBV7-2	CASSLGAGGWLDTQYF	TGTGCCAGCAGCTTAGGAGCGGGAGGGTGGTTGGATACGCAGTATTTT
TRBJ2-5	TRBD1	many	TRBV20-1	CSARTGLETQYF	TGCAGTGCCAGGACAGGGTTGGAGACCCAGTACTTC
TRBJ2-3	-	-	TRBV29-1	CSVGTGALGDTQYF	TGCAGCGTTGGTACCGGGGCCCTTGGAGATACGCAGTATTTT
TRBJ2-1	TRBD2	-	TRBV7-2	CASSLGLGGANEQFF	TGTGCCAGCAGCTTAGGGCTCGGGGGGGCTAATGAGCAGTTCTTC
TRBJ2-7	TRBD2	-	TRBV20-1	CSASPRRGTSSYNEQYF	TGCAGTGCTAGCCCACGGCGGGGGACGAGCTCCTACAATGAGCAGTACTTC